These 9 T cell receptor beta chains share one sample of origin, sequenced in a study of T cells expressing NK-cell markers. No DNA is given; TCRdb re-called the 5' RACE reads and lists each CDR3 protein once. The sample's table shows a few hundred thousand distinct CDR3 sequences. Sequencing input: blood T cells: a sorted CD56 or NKG2C T cell subset, CD4+ or CD8+ T cells, or bulk PBMC T cells (not recorded which). The receptors stem from a woman in her forties or fifties in good health.

CDR3 sequence reads: CSAPPRGSGSYNEQFF. The V and J genes are TRBV20-1 and TRBJ2-1; TCRdb outputs TRBD2, but without DNA this stays unchecked. The CDR3 has 16 residues. The V gene's germline CDR1 is DFQATT and CDR2 SNEGSKA (reference sequence).

The chain carries TRBV27 and TRBJ2-7. Germline values: CDR1 MNHEY, CDR2 SMNVEV (reference sequence). The CDR3 is made up of 15 amino acids. The CDR3 region is CASSFGLVSSYEQYF.

The chain employs TRBV7-9 and TRBJ2-5; lacking DNA, the TRBD2 call made by TCRdb goes unchecked. The germline V gene encodes CDR1 SEHNR and CDR2 FQNEAQ (reference sequence). The CDR3 contains 17 residues. The CDR3 sequence is CASSPPGTSGFQETQYF.

The chain employs TRBV6-5 and TRBJ2-3; checking the TCRdb D call of TRBD2 is not possible without DNA. This CDR3 has 16 residues. Looked up from germline, CDR1 is MNHEY and CDR2 is SVGAGI. CDR3 amino acids: CASTPTQTGAGDTQYF.

V usage is TRBV29-1 and J usage is TRBJ2-5; TCRdb picks TRBD2, but there is no DNA to check that call. Germline CDR1 reads SQVTM; CDR2 reads ANQGSEA. The CDR3 consists of 17 residues. The CDR3 region is CSVSLLAGGPSAETQYF. Together with reference TRBV29-1 and TRBJ2-5, the CDR3 gives the full variable domain: SAVISQKPSRDICQRGTSLTIQCQVDSQVTMMFWYRQQPGQSLTLIATANQGSEATYESGFVIDKFPISRPNLTFSTLTVSNMSPEDSSIYLCSVSLLAGGPSAETQYFGPGTRLLVL.

CDR3 region: CASSGRGGNQPQHF. V is TRBV5-6 and J is TRBJ1-5. Germline values: CDR1 SGHDT, CDR2 YYEEEE. The CDR3 contains 14 residues.

The chain employs TRBV9 and TRBJ2-5; the TRBD1 assignment by TCRdb is unverifiable without DNA. Germline loops: CDR1 SGDLS, CDR2 YYNGEE. The CDR3 extends over 15 amino acids. CDR3 loop: CASSLSQGAKETQYF.

The chain combines TRBV10-1 with TRBJ2-2; TCRdb's D call, TRBD2, is unchecked because there is no DNA. The germline gives CDR1 WNHNN, CDR2 SYGVQD (reference sequence). This CDR3 comprises 15 residues. CDR3 protein: CASSAEAGPHRELFF.

The chain has TRBV30 and TRBJ2-4; TCRdb's assignment of TRBD1 cannot be checked, as there is no DNA. Germline loops: CDR1 GTSNPN, CDR2 SVGIG (reference sequence). The CDR3 extends over 13 amino acids. CDR3 region: CAWTHGQGNIQYF.